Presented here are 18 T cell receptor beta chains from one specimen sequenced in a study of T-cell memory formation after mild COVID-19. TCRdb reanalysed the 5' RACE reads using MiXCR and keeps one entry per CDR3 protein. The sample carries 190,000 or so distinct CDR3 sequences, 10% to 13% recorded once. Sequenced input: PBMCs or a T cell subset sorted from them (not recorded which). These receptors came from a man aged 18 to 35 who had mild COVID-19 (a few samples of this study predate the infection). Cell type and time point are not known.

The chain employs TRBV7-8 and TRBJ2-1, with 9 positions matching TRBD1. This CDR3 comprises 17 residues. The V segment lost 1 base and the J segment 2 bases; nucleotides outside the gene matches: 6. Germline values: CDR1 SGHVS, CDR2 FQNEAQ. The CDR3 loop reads CASSLGYTGGTYNEQFF. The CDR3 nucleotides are TGTGCCAGCAGCTTAGGTTACACAGGGGGCACCTACAATGAGCAGTTCTTC.

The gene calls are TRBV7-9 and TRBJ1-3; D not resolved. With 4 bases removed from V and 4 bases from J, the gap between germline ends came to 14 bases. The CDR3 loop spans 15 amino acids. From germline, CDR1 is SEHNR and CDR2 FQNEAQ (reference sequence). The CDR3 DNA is TGTGCCAGCAGCTCTCGCGGGTCACCAGGAAACACCATATATTTT. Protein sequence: CASSSRGSPGNTIYF.

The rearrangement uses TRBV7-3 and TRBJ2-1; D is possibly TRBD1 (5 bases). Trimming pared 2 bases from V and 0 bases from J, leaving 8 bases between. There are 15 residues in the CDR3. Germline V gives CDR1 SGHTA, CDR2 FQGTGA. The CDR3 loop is CASSLLGASYNEQFF. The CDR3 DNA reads TGTGCCAGCAGCTTACTAGGGGCCTCCTACAATGAGCAGTTCTTC.

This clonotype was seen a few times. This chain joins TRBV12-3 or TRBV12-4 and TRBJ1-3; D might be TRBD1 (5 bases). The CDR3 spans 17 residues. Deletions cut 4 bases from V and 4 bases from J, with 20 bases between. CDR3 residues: CASSWSPGRVRGNTIYF. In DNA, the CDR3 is TGTGCCAGCAGTTGGTCACCGGGCAGGGTGCGCGGAAACACCATATATTTT.

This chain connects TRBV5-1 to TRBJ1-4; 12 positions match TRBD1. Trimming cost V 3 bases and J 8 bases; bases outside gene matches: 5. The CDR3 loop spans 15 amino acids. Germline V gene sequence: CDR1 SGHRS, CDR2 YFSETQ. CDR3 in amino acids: CASSSGQGALEKLFF. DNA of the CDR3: TGCGCCAGCAGCTCGGGACAGGGGGCTTTAGAAAAACTGTTTTTT.

For the CDR3, the DNA is TGCGCCAGCAGCTTGGAACTAGCGGGAGATACGCAGTATTTT. Amino acids: CASSLELAGDTQYF. This chain links TRBV5-1 with TRBJ2-3; 9 nucleotides match TRBD2. This CDR3 region has 14 residues. V lost 0 bases, J lost 5 bases, and 1 base stayed unmatched. CDR1 is SGHRS and CDR2 is YFSETQ in the germline V gene.

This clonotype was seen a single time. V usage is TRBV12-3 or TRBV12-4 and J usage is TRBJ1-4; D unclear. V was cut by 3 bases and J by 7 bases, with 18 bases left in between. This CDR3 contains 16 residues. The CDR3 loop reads CASSFLPPRVAEKLFF. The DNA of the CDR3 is TGTGCCAGCAGTTTTCTCCCCCCCCGAGTGGCTGAAAAACTGTTTTTT.

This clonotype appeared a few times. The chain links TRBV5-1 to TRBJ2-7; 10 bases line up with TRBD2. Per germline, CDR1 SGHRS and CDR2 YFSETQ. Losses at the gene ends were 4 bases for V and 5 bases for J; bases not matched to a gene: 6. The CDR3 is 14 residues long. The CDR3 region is CASSMLSGGDEQYV. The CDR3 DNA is TGCGCCAGCAGCATGCTGAGCGGGGGGGACGAGCAGTACGTC.

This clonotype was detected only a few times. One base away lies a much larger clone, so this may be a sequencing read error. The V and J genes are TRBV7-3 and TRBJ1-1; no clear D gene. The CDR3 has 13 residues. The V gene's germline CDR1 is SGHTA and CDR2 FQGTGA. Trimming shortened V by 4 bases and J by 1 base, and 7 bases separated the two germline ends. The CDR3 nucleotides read TGTGCCAGCAGCTCGACACCGAACACTGAAGCTTTCTTT. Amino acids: CASSSTPNTEAFF. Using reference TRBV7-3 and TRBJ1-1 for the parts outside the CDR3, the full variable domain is GAGVSQTPSNKVTEKGKYVELRCDPISGHTALYWYRQSLGQGPEFLIYFQGTGAADDSGLPNDRFFAVRPEGSVSTLKIQRTERGDSAVYLCASSSTPNTEAFFGQGTRLTVV.

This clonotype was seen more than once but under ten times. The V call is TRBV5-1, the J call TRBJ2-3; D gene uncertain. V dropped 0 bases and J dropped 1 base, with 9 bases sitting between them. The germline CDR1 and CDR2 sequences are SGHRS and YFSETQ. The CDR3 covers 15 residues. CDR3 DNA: TGCGCCAGCAGCTTGGGTCACTACGGCACAGATACGCAGTATTTT. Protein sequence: CASSLGHYGTDTQYF.

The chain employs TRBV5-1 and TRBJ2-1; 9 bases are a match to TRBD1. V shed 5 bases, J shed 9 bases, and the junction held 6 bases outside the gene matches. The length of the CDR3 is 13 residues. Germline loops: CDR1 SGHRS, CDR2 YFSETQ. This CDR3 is CASSSGQGSEQFF. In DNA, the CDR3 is TGCGCCAGCAGTTCCGGACAGGGGTCTGAGCAGTTCTTC.

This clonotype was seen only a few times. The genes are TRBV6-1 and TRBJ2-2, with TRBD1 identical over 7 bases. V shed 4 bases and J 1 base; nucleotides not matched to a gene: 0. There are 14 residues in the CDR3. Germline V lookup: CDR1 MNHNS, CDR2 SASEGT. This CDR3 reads CASSGDRNTGELFF. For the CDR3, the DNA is TGTGCCAGCAGTGGGGACAGGAACACCGGGGAGCTGTTTTTT.

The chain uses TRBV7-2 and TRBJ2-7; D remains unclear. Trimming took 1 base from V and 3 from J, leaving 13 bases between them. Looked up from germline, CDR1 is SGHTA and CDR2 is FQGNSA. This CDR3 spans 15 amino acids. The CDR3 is CASSLGGRTYYEQYV. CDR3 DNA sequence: TGTGCCAGCAGCTTAGGAGGCCGGACCTACTACGAGCAGTACGTC.

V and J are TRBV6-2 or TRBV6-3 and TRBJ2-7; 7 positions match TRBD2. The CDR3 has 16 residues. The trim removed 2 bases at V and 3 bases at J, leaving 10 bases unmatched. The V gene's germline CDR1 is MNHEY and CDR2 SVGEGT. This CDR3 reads CASSYPRTRLLYEQYF. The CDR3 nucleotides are TGTGCCAGCAGTTACCCCAGGACTAGACTCCTCTACGAGCAGTACTTC.

The CDR3 coding sequence is TGTGCCAGCAGCTTGCAGAGCACCTACGAGCAGTACGTC. As protein: CASSLQSTYEQYV. The rearrangement uses TRBV7-2 and TRBJ2-7; D is uncertain. The CDR3 consists of 13 residues. Germline CDR1 is SGHTA and CDR2 is FQGNSA. The germline V and J ends were trimmed by 3 bases and 2 bases, with 8 bases remaining between them.

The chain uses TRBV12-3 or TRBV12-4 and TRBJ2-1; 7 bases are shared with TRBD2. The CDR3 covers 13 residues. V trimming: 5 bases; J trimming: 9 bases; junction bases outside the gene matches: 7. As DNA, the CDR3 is TGTGCCAGCAGTCTTACTAGCGTCAGTGAGCAGTTCTTC. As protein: CASSLTSVSEQFF.

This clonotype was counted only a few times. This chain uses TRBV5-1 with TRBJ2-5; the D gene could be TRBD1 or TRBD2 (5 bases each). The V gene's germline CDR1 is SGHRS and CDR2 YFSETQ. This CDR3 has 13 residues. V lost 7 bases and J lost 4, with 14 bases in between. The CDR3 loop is CASGLGDRETQYF. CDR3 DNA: TGCGCCAGCGGGTTGGGGGATCGAGAGACCCAGTACTTC.

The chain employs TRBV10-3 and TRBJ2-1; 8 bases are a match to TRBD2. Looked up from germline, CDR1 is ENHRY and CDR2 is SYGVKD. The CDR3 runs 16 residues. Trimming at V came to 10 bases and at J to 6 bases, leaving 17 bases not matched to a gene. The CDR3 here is CATAGYGGGNLNEQFF. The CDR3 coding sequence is TGTGCCACCGCCGGCTATGGCGGGGGGAACCTCAATGAGCAGTTCTTC.